Listed below are T cell receptor beta chains from one sample, sequenced in a study of blood T cell repertoires in COVID-19. Clones were read by immunoSEQ multiplex PCR, and TCRdb kept only the in-frame ones, dropping some. The profile shows about 54,000 clones, around 90% of them singletons. The specimen sequenced was peripheral blood. All receptors come from a human donor in a cohort sampled during active COVID-19. CDR3s include the opening cysteine and the closing phenylalanine or tryptophan.

J gene | V gene | CDR3 protein
TRBJ1-2 | TRBV14 | CASSRAGHGQGSGYTF
TRBJ2-7 | TRBV10-3 | CAIRPGTSGNEQYF
TRBJ2-1 | TRBV5-6 | CASSRGQVDEQFF
TRBJ2-1 | TRBV2 | CASDPSEYSYNEQFF
TRBJ1-1 | TRBV14 | CASSHGRNTEAFF
TRBJ2-7 | TRBV23-1 | CASSPPRNSYEQYF
TRBJ2-7 | TRBV7-9 | CASSWGTSGLEQYF
TRBJ1-2 | TRBV7-2 | CASSLNRQGANYGYTF
TRBJ2-4 | TRBV2 | CASSGGGSLAKNIQYF
TRBJ2-3 | TRBV5-1 | CASSLVAGSTDTQYF
TRBJ1-1 | TRBV14 | CASSQDRNTEAFF
TRBJ1-1 | TRBV27 | CASSVSRGLGTEAFF
TRBJ1-5 | TRBV6-5 | CASSGDFGKQPQHF
TRBJ2-1 | TRBV5-1 | CASSFPGAEVSTSNEQFF
TRBJ2-3 | TRBV7-8 | CASSYKTTDTQYF
TRBJ2-7 | TRBV6-5 | CGVRGLYEQYF
TRBJ2-2 | TRBV30 | CAWMYALAGNTGELFF
TRBJ1-1 | TRBV6-6 | CATERGSPLNTEAFF
TRBJ2-2 | TRBV11-3 | CASSLGGGGSYPGELFF
TRBJ2-5 | TRBV2 | CAGGRRVAGSETQYF
TRBJ2-2 | TRBV5-1 | CASSFAWPAGELFF
TRBJ2-2 | TRBV3-1/TRBV3-2 | CASSHGGTGELFF
TRBJ2-4 | TRBV19 | CASSINRLRYF
TRBJ2-1 | TRBV7-2 | CASSLVPTLAGNYNEQFF
TRBJ2-2 | TRBV20-1 | CSASNGDANTGELFF
TRBJ1-5 | TRBV19 | CASSIRGSNQPQHF
TRBJ2-2 | TRBV29-1 | CSVNHRGPGELFF
TRBJ2-7 | TRBV5-1 | CASSLAAGALSYEQYF
TRBJ1-6 | TRBV7-2 | CASRTQGQGANSPLHF
TRBJ2-5 | TRBV3-1/TRBV3-2 | CASRRGQNQETQYF
TRBJ2-3 | TRBV9 | CASSLLASGPGTDTQYF
TRBJ2-3 | TRBV4-3 | CASSQAYGPVPYSNTQYF
TRBJ2-2 | TRBV2 | CASSEQGSGTGELFF
TRBJ1-2 | TRBV6-5 | CASSYSWAAPGYTF
TRBJ1-1 | TRBV6-6 | CASSYRGQGNTEAFF
TRBJ2-2 | TRBV5-4 | CASSPQGVRGTGELFF
TRBJ1-1 | TRBV4-1 | CASSQDSRVMNTEAFF
TRBJ1-5 | TRBV3-1/TRBV3-2 | CASSQGGGLSNQPQHF
TRBJ1-5 | TRBV7-2 | CASSLVRNQPQHF
TRBJ1-1 | TRBV6-6 | CASSYQRIAEAFF
TRBJ1-1 | TRBV18 | CASSPMGRNTEAFF
TRBJ2-3 | TRBV18 | CASSPPVGGETDTQYF
TRBJ1-4 | TRBV11-2 | CASSQRQQAEKLFF
TRBJ2-1 | TRBV6-1 | CASSATRPGLARNEQFF
TRBJ2-7 | TRBV6-5 | CASSYSGTSWYEQYF
TRBJ1-2 | TRBV19 | CATYRGHNYGYTF
TRBJ2-7 | TRBV3-1/TRBV3-2 | CASSRRGQGRQYF
TRBJ2-2 | TRBV5-6 | CASSFIGRQGNTGELFF
TRBJ1-4 | TRBV18 | CASSLGTGLNEKLFF
TRBJ1-5 | TRBV6-2/TRBV6-3 | CASSYGGMEPQHF
TRBJ1-6 | TRBV14 | CASSQAGLGSPLHF
TRBJ2-1 | TRBV29-1 | CSVVKRLAGINEQFF
TRBJ2-1 | TRBV11-1 | CASSSGQSYNEQFF
TRBJ2-5 | TRBV7-7 | CASSLGRGPQETQYF
TRBJ1-2 | TRBV2 | CASSPTLSSNYGYTF
TRBJ2-3 | TRBV3-1/TRBV3-2 | CASSYGRGHSSTDTQYF
TRBJ2-3 | TRBV7-9 | CASSLLGTDTQYF
TRBJ2-7 | TRBV5-1 | CASSGTGGKSYEQYF
TRBJ1-2 | TRBV11-2 | CASSGTNYGYTF
TRBJ2-4 | TRBV15 | CATSREGGDSSKNIQYF